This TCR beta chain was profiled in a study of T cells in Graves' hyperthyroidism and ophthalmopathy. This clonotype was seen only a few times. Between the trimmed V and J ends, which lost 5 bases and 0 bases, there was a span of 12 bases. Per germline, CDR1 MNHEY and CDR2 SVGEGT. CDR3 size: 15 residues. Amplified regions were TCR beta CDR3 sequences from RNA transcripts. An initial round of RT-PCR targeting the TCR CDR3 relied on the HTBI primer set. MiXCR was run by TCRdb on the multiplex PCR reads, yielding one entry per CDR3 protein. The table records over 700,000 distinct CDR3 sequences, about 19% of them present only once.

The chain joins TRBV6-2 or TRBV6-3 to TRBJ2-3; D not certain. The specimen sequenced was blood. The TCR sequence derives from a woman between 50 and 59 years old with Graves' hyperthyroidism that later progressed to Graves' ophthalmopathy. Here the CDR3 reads CASSALSGSTDTQYF. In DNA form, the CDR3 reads TGTGCCAGCAGTGCCCTATCCGGGAGCACAGATACGCAGTATTTT.